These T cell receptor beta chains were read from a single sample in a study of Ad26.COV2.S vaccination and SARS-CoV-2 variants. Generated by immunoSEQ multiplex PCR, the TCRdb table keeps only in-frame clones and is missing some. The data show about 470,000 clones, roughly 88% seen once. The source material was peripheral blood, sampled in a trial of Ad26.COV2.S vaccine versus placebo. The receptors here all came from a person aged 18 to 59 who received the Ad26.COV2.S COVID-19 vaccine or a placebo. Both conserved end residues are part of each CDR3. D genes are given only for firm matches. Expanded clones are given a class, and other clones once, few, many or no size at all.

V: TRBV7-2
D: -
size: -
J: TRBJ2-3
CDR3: CASSLVSDTQYF
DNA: TGTGCCAGCAGCTTAGTATCAGATACGCAGTATTTT

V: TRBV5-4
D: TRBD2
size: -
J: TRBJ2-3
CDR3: CASSPRLAGGADTQYF
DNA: TGTGCCAGCAGCCCGCGACTAGCGGGGGGGGCAGATACGCAGTATTTT

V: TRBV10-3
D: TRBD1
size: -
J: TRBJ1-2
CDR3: CAIKGGGARNYGYTF
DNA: TGTGCCATCAAGGGAGGGGGCGCCCGTAACTATGGCTACACCTTC

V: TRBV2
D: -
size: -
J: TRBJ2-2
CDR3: CASTPGLDRAGELFF
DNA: TGTGCCAGCACCCCCGGACTGGATCGCGCCGGGGAGCTGTTTTTT

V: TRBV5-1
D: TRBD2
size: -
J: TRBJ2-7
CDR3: CASSPDLSGRVEQYF
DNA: TGCGCCAGCAGCCCCGACTTAAGCGGGAGGGTCGAGCAGTACTTC

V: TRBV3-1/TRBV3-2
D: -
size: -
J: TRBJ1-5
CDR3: CASSQQGGNQPQHF
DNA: TGTGCCAGCAGCCAACAGGGAGGCAATCAGCCCCAGCATTTT

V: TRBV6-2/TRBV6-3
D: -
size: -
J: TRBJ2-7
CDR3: CASSYIKGQATYEQYF
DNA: TGTGCCAGCAGTTACATAAAAGGGCAGGCCACCTACGAGCAGTACTTC

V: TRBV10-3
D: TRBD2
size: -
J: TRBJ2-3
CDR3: CAISEAPGGTLGLAGYTDTQYF
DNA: TGTGCCATCAGTGAGGCCCCCGGCGGGACCCTGGGGCTAGCGGGATACACAGATACGCAGTATTTT

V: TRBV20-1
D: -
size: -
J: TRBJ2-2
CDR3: CSASKGNGELFF
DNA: TGCAGTGCTAGTAAGGGTAACGGGGAGCTGTTTTTT

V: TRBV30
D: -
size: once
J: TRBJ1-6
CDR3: CAWSKGQGYSPLHF
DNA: TGTGCCTGGAGTAAAGGTCAGGGCTATTCACCCCTCCACTTT

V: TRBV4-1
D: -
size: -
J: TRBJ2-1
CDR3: CASSQDLLAEYNEQFF
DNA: TGCGCCAGCAGCCAAGATCTATTAGCGGAGTACAATGAGCAGTTCTTC

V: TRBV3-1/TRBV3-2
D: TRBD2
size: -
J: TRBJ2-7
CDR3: CASSQEGTSSYEQYF
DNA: TGTGCCAGCAGCCAAGAGGGGACTAGCTCCTACGAGCAGTACTTC

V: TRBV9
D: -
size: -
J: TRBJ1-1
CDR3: CASSVSGGGNTEAFF
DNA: TGTGCCAGCAGCGTAAGCGGAGGGGGGAACACTGAAGCTTTCTTT

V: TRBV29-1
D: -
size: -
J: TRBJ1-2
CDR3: CSVEGTKGVSGYTF
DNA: TGCAGCGTTGAGGGGACAAAGGGGGTGAGCGGCTACACCTTC

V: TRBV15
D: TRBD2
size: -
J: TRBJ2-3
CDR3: CATSRVGGRASADTQYF
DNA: TGTGCCACCAGCAGAGTAGGAGGGAGGGCCTCAGCAGATACGCAGTATTTT

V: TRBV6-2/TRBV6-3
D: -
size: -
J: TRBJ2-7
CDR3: CASSKPPAGTPSYEQYF
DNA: TGTGCCAGCAGTAAGCCCCCCGCAGGGACCCCTTCCTACGAGCAGTACTTC

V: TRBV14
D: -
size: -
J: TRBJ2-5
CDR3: CASSQEGIGETQYF
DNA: TGTGCCAGCAGCCAAGAGGGAATAGGGGAGACCCAGTACTTC